This TCR beta chain was profiled in a study of T cells in Graves' hyperthyroidism and ophthalmopathy. Findings and limits, study-wide: Most clonotypes expanded in thyroid above 0.001 were likewise present in blood.

Used for diagnoses were clinical symptoms, serum thyroxine and TRAb, thyroid ultrasound and orbital computed tomography. PBMCs were collected from a 10 ml volume of fresh peripheral blood. This clonotype was seen ten or more times. The antigen remains undetermined. The germline CDR1 and CDR2 sequences are SGHTA and FQGNSA. CDR3 length: 15 amino acids. Trimming stripped 5 bases from V and 3 bases from J, with 17 bases between. Researchers amplified the TCR beta CDR3 regions from RNA transcripts. In the first-round RT-PCR of the TCR CDR3, the HTBI primer set was used. TCRdb independently ran MiXCR on the multiplex PCR reads; one entry per CDR3 protein. The sample holds about 640,000 distinct CDR3 sequences, less than 25% seen once.

Sequenced material: blood. The chain joins TRBV7-2 to TRBJ2-7; a possible D gene is TRBD1 (6 bases). This TCR was sampled from a man in his thirties or forties with Graves' ophthalmopathy. The CDR3 DNA reads as TGTGCCAGCAGCCCTTCTGGACAGACCCTCTACGAGCAGTACTTC. Translated: CASSPSGQTLYEQYF. Based on the CDR3 plus reference TRBV7-2 and TRBJ2-7, the full variable domain is GAGVSQSPSNKVTEKGKDVELRCDPISGHTALYWYRQSLGQGLEFLIYFQGNSAPDKSGLPSDRFSAERTGGSVSTLTIQRTQQEDSAVYLCASSPSGQTLYEQYFGPGTRLTVT.